The rows below give T cell receptor beta chains drawn from one sample of a study of human T cells and chemical hapten exposure. TCRdb independently ran MiXCR on the RACE reads; one entry per CDR3 protein. The sample has roughly 120,000 distinct CDR3 sequences, 12% seen once. The sample here was whole blood, taken in connection with sensitization to the hapten diphenylcyclopropenone (DPC). The receptor set was obtained from a woman in her fifties or sixties with alopecia areata. Some clones in this sample may be carry-over from other donors' samples. Each CDR3 is given with its conserved first and last residue. The D gene is left open where the match is weak. Not every row has a clone size; where given, it reads once, few, many or a size class.

V gene	J gene	D gene	clone size	CDR3 DNA	CDR3 protein
TRBV4-1	TRBJ2-3	-	few	TGCGCCAGCAGCCTTCTGGGGCACAGTCCAGATACGCAGTATTTT	CASSLLGHSPDTQYF
TRBV5-1	TRBJ2-3	-	-	TGCGCCAGCGGAGGGGGCCTAGGGACAGATACGCAGTATTTT	CASGGGLGTDTQYF
TRBV12-3/TRBV12-4	TRBJ2-3	TRBD2	many	TGTGCCAGCAGTTTAGTGCCCCTCCAGCGGGAGGACACAGATACGCAGTATTTT	CASSLVPLQREDTDTQYF
TRBV28	TRBJ1-2	-	-	TGTGCCAGCAGTTTGGGGCCAAACTATGGCTACACCTTC	CASSLGPNYGYTF
TRBV11-2	TRBJ2-5	-	-	TGTGCCAGCAGCTTCACCGAAGGGGAGACCCAGTACTTC	CASSFTEGETQYF
TRBV2	TRBJ2-7	-	few	TGTGCTGTGTCACGGGGTCCCTACGAGCAGTACTTC	CAVSRGPYEQYF
TRBV18	TRBJ1-1	-	many	TGTGCCAGCTCCCGAGAAGAATACAAAGCTGAAGCTTTCTTT	CASSREEYKAEAFF
TRBV11-3	TRBJ2-7	TRBD1	-	TGTGCCAGCAGCCAGGGACAGGGAGCTAACGAGCAGTACTTC	CASSQGQGANEQYF
TRBV5-1	TRBJ1-2	-	-	TGCGCCAGCAGCTTTCAGGACAGCTATGGCTACACCTTC	CASSFQDSYGYTF
TRBV6-1	TRBJ2-7	-	few	TGTGCCAGCACGAAATCCGGGACGGGGACCTACGAGCAGTACTTC	CASTKSGTGTYEQYF
TRBV5-1	TRBJ2-3	-	many	TGCGCCAGCATCGACGATTTGGTTACCGATACGCAGTATTTT	CASIDDLVTDTQYF
TRBV5-6	TRBJ2-7	-	many	TGTGCCAGCAGCTCGATACAGGGACGGGAGCAGTACTTC	CASSSIQGREQYF
TRBV3-1	TRBJ2-3	TRBD2	-	TGTGCCAGCAGCCACCTAGCGGGGTACACAGATACGCAGTATTTT	CASSHLAGYTDTQYF
TRBV10-3	TRBJ1-6	-	few	TGTGCCATCAGTGAGCTGGGGGCGGATTCACCCCTCCACTTT	CAISELGADSPLHF
TRBV5-1	TRBJ2-7	-	-	TGCGCCAGCAGCTTGGAACAACGCTACGAGCAGTACTTC	CASSLEQRYEQYF
TRBV28	TRBJ2-3	-	-	TGTGCCAGCAGCTGGCCCGGGGCAGATACGCAGTATTTT	CASSWPGADTQYF
TRBV19	TRBJ2-7	-	-	TGTGCCAGTAGTATCGGTGAAGGATACGAGCAGTACTTC	CASSIGEGYEQYF
TRBV12-3/TRBV12-4	TRBJ2-1	TRBD2	many	TGTGCCAGCAGTAGAGCGGGATTCTACAATGAGCAGTTCTTC	CASSRAGFYNEQFF
TRBV6-5	TRBJ1-1	-	-	TGTGCCAGCCGGGACACTTTGAACACTGAAGCTTTCTTT	CASRDTLNTEAFF
TRBV7-9	TRBJ1-2	-	few	TGTGCCAGCAGCCCATACGACAGCTATGGCTACACCTTC	CASSPYDSYGYTF
TRBV28	TRBJ1-2	-	-	TGTGCCAGCAGGTTTGGAGGGTATGGCTACACCTTC	CASRFGGYGYTF
TRBV2	TRBJ2-3	TRBD1	many	TGTGCCAGCAGTGTGGGGACAGGGTCAGATACGCAGTATTTT	CASSVGTGSDTQYF
TRBV29-1	TRBJ1-4	-	few	TGCAGCGCACAGTCAATGGGTGAAAAACTGTTTTTT	CSAQSMGEKLFF
TRBV27	TRBJ2-1	TRBD2	-	TGTGCCAGCAGTTTATATGGGACTAGCTATGAAAATGAGCAGTTCTTC	CASSLYGTSYENEQFF
TRBV24-1	TRBJ1-1	TRBD1	-	TGTGGCACCGGGGACAGAATGAACACTGAAGCTTTCTTT	CGTGDRMNTEAFF
TRBV10-2	TRBJ2-3	-	many	TGCGCCAGCAAGGCAGAGTACACAGATACGCAGTATTTT	CASKAEYTDTQYF
TRBV28	TRBJ1-1	TRBD1	many	TGTGCCAGCAGTCTCTTAGGACAGGGGGTGGGTGGGACTGAAGCTTTCTTT	CASSLLGQGVGGTEAFF
TRBV20-1	TRBJ1-6	-	few	TGCAGTGCCGACCGGAGCTCCTATAATTCACCCCTCCACTTT	CSADRSSYNSPLHF
TRBV6-5	TRBJ1-6	-	few	TGTGCCAGCAGTTACTCGAACAGGGCTAATTCACCCCTCCACTTT	CASSYSNRANSPLHF
TRBV7-9	TRBJ1-6	-	many	TGTGCCAGCAGCTTAGCGTCCGGGGGGTCCTCCTATAATTCACCCCTCCACTTT	CASSLASGGSSYNSPLHF
TRBV15	TRBJ1-2	-	many	TGTGCCACCAGCAGAGATATCAGGGCCAACTATGGCTACACCTTC	CATSRDIRANYGYTF
TRBV27	TRBJ1-1	-	few	TGTGCCAGCAGTTTATTTGCCACCGTGGACACTGAAGCTTTCTTT	CASSLFATVDTEAFF
TRBV24-1	TRBJ1-2	TRBD1	few	TGTGCCACCAGTGATTCGGGACAGTATGGCTACACCTTC	CATSDSGQYGYTF
TRBV5-1	TRBJ2-3	TRBD1	-	TGCGCCAGCAGCCAAGGACAGGGACCGTCAGATACGCAGTATTTT	CASSQGQGPSDTQYF
TRBV2	TRBJ2-2	-	-	TGTGCCAGCACTCCCCCGGGTGGCGGGGAGCTGTTTTTT	CASTPPGGGELFF
TRBV28	TRBJ2-3	-	few	TGTGCCAGCAGTTTATGGGGAGGGGGGCAAGATACGCAGTATTTT	CASSLWGGGQDTQYF